The 18 T cell receptor beta chains reported below all come from one sample, sequenced in a study of cytomegalovirus exposure and HLA in healthy donors. A multiplex PCR was run with 60 Vbeta primers and 13 Jbeta primers. The assay was immunoSEQ multiplex PCR, and TCRdb's table has in-frame clones only and misses some. Its listing shows roughly 190,000 clones. Sequencing was performed on PBMCs. These receptors originate from a man younger than 40 in good health and CMV-seronegative.

A word on this clone: The junction differs from germline at one of its ends, possibly a read error. The chain couples TRBV7-2 to TRBJ1-4, with 7 bases that match TRBD1. The CDR3 runs 14 residues. Germline CDR1 and CDR2: SGHTA and FQGNSA. CDR3 DNA: TGTGCCCGCAGCTTAGAGGGGGCTCGTGGAAAACTGTTTTTT. It codes for CARSLEGARGKLFF.

This rearrangement joins TRBV9 to TRBJ1-2, with D possibly TRBD1 on 5 matching bases. Trimming stripped 3 bases from V and 4 bases from J, with 16 bases between. CDR3 size: 15 residues. In germline, CDR1 is SGDLS, CDR2 YYNGEE. CDR3 sequence: CASSEGQGYSYGYTF. The CDR3 DNA sequence: TGTGCCAGCAGCGAGGGTCAGGGTTACAGCTATGGCTACACCTTC.

The CDR3 DNA reads TGTGCCAGCAGCTTAAAACAGGGCGCTGAAGCTTTCTTT. Encoded protein: CASSLKQGAEAFF. This chain joins TRBV7-9 and TRBJ1-1; tentative D call: TRBD1 (6 bases). There are 13 residues in the CDR3. V was cut by 2 bases and J by 6 bases, with 10 bases left in between. Germline V gene lookup returns CDR1 SEHNR and CDR2 FQNEAQ (reference sequence).

V usage is TRBV5-4 and J usage is TRBJ1-6; weak D call: TRBD1 (6 bases). V dropped 2 bases and J dropped 8 bases, with 14 bases sitting between them. CDR1 and CDR2 from the germline V gene are SGHNT and YYREEE (reference sequence). This CDR3 contains 15 residues. The CDR3 region has the DNA TGTGCCAGCAGCTTCCCAGGGGCGTCGGATTCACCCCTCCACTTT. Translating gives CASSFPGASDSPLHF.

The genes are TRBV4-2 and TRBJ1-2, with a weak D call TRBD1 (6 bases). The CDR3 length is 15 residues. Between the trimmed V and J ends, which lost 0 bases and 0 bases, there was a span of 8 bases. The V gene's germline CDR1 is LGHNA and CDR2 YNFKEQ. The DNA of the CDR3 is TGTGCCAGCAGCCAAGAGACAGGTCCTAACTATGGCTACACCTTC. Protein: CASSQETGPNYGYTF.

The chain recombines TRBV10-2 with TRBJ2-1, with 10 bases aligning to TRBD2. Losses at the gene ends were 7 bases for V and 8 bases for J; bases not matched to a gene: 20. CDR1 is WSHSY and CDR2 is SAAADI in the germline V gene. The CDR3 has 18 amino acids. CDR3: CASIPTGSGRALWDEQFF. The CDR3 bases are TGCGCCAGCATTCCCACCGGGAGCGGGAGGGCCTTATGGGATGAGCAGTTCTTC.

The chain has TRBV28 and TRBJ2-3, with 9 bases fitting TRBD2. The CDR3 runs 16 residues. Germline V lookup: CDR1 MDHEN, CDR2 SYDVKM. V trimming: 10 bases; J trimming: 2 bases; junction bases outside the gene matches: 13. The CDR3 here is CATCPNSGSHTDTQYF. CDR3 DNA: TGTGCCACCTGCCCTAATAGCGGGAGCCACACAGATACGCAGTATTTT.

The J gene is TRBJ2-7, the V gene TRBV7-2; 8 bases map to TRBD1. Unmatched junction bases numbered 9, after V lost 5 bases and J lost 3 bases. Per germline, CDR1 SGHTA and CDR2 FQGNSA. The CDR3 is made up of 15 amino acids. The CDR3 region has the DNA TGTGCCAGCAGCCCCGGACAGGGATTTCACTACGAGCAGTACTTC. Amino acids: CASSPGQGFHYEQYF.

The chain couples TRBV5-1 to TRBJ2-2, with D uncertain. The CDR3 consists of 14 residues. V lost 1 base and J 1 base, leaving 5 bases between the germline ends. The V gene's germline CDR1 is SGHRS and CDR2 YFSETQ. CDR3 in amino acids: CASSLNGNTGELFF. The CDR3 DNA reads TGCGCCAGCAGCTTGAACGGGAACACCGGGGAGCTGTTTTTT.

The V and J genes are TRBV9 and TRBJ2-1; no firm D call. Trimming cost V 0 bases and J 0 bases, with 4 bases left between them. This CDR3 is built from 14 residues. Germline V gene data show CDR1 as SGDLS and CDR2 as YYNGEE. CDR3 nucleotides: TGTGCCAGCAGCGTAGTCTCCTCCTACAATGAGCAGTTCTTC. It codes for CASSVVSSYNEQFF.

CDR3 in DNA: TGTGCCAGCAGCCCTACCCCACCCACCGGCTATGGCTACACCTTC. Protein: CASSPTPPTGYGYTF. V gene TRBV6-1 combines with J gene TRBJ1-2; no clear D. Between the trimmed V and J ends, which lost 6 bases and 4 bases, there was a span of 18 bases. From germline, CDR1 is MNHNS and CDR2 SASEGT. The length of the CDR3 is 15 residues.

V and J are TRBV9 and TRBJ2-7; TRBD2 agrees at 9 bases. The trim removed 2 bases at V and 0 bases at J, leaving 3 bases unmatched. CDR3 size: 15 residues. Germline CDR1 SGDLS, CDR2 YYNGEE. The CDR3 DNA sequence: TGTGCCAGCAGCGTGCTAGCGGGGAGCTCCTACGAGCAGTACTTC. Protein sequence: CASSVLAGSSYEQYF.

This sequence joins TRBV28 and TRBJ2-7; possible D gene TRBD1, 5 bases. Germline CDR1 and CDR2: MDHEN and SYDVKM. V lost 4 bases to trimming and J lost 2 bases, with 15 bases between them. The CDR3 contains 15 residues. This chain's CDR3 is CASSSLTLGAYEQYF. The CDR3 DNA is TGTGCCAGCAGTTCCTTAACCTTAGGGGCCTACGAGCAGTACTTC.

The chain employs TRBV7-2 and TRBJ1-5, with 7 positions matching TRBD1. CDR1 is SGHTA and CDR2 is FQGNSA in the germline V gene. This CDR3 is built from 16 residues. Trimming at V came to 4 bases and at J to 4 bases, leaving 10 bases not matched to a gene. As DNA, the CDR3 is TGTGCCAGCAGCTCCTGGGCCGGGGACAGAAATCAGCCCCAGCATTTT. As protein: CASSSWAGDRNQPQHF.

This chain joins TRBV5-1 and TRBJ2-4, with TRBD1 matching over 8 bases. The CDR3 consists of 15 residues. Germline-derived CDR1 and CDR2 are SGHRS and YFSETQ. V lost 4 bases, J lost 6 bases, and 9 bases stayed unmatched. The CDR3 DNA is TGCGCCAGCAGCGATACAGGGGGGACATTAAACATTCAGTACTTC. Amino acid sequence: CASSDTGGTLNIQYF.

J is TRBJ1-4 and V is TRBV11-3, with D possibly TRBD1 on 5 matching bases. The V and J ends lost 2 bases and 5 bases respectively, with 12 bases between them. Looked up from germline, CDR1 is SGHNT and CDR2 is YENEEA. This CDR3 spans 15 amino acids. The DNA of the CDR3 is TGTGCCAGCAGCTTAAGGTTGGGGCAAAATGAAAAACTGTTTTTT. This gives the protein CASSLRLGQNEKLFF.

Concerning this clone itself: Other DNA sequences in this sample translate to the same CDR3. The V call is TRBV4-1, the J call TRBJ2-7; D uncertain. The CDR3 covers 12 residues. Trimming shortened V by 0 bases and J by 5 bases, and 5 bases separated the two germline ends. The germline V gene encodes CDR1 MGHRA and CDR2 YSYEKL. Written as DNA, the CDR3 is TGCGCCAGCAGCCAAGATCCCGACGAGCAGTACTTC. It codes for CASSQDPDEQYF.

The rearrangement uses TRBV30 and TRBJ1-2; 7 positions agree with TRBD1. The V gene end was trimmed by 1 base and the J gene end by 8 bases; junction bases not matched to a gene: 7. Germline CDR1 is GTSNPN and CDR2 is SVGIG (reference sequence). The CDR3 loop spans 13 amino acids. CDR3 sequence reads: CAWSGRGMGGYTF. CDR3 DNA: TGTGCCTGGAGTGGCAGGGGGATGGGGGGCTACACCTTC.